Following are 26 T cell receptor beta chains from one sample sequenced in a study of blood T cells in healthy people across ages. PCR was performed a second time for roughly 7 to 12 cycles using a sample-barcoded 5' primer and a J-beta primer mix. TCRdb used MiXCR to reprocess the 5' RACE reads, holding one entry per CDR3 protein. This sample has around 1.7 million distinct CDR3 sequences, with about 28% found just once. The sample was blood. These receptors were collected from a woman aged 25 to 39 in good health.

This sequence joins TRBV11-2 and TRBJ2-7, with TRBD2 identical over 9 bases. This CDR3 is built from 16 residues. Germline V lookup: CDR1 SGHAT, CDR2 FQNNGV. V shed 5 bases, J shed 1 base, and the junction held 9 bases outside the gene matches. For the CDR3, the DNA is TGTGCCAGCAGCATTGAACCGGGACTAGCTTCCTACGAGCAGTACTTC. Protein: CASSIEPGLASYEQYF.

This clonotype turned up a few times. V gene TRBV12-5 combines with J gene TRBJ2-6, with D perhaps matching TRBD2 (6 bases). Trimming took off 5 bases at V and 4 bases at J, with 15 bases between the two ends. Germline loops: CDR1 LGHNT, CDR2 FRNRAP. The CDR3 covers 16 residues. The CDR3 sequence: CASGPSGGTGANVLTF. The CDR3 DNA reads as TGTGCTAGTGGTCCCTCAGGAGGGACCGGGGCCAACGTCCTGACTTTC.

The CDR3 DNA reads TGCAGTGCTGGGGGGCCGGTTGAGACCCAGTACTTC. It is translated as CSAGGPVETQYF. V is TRBV20-1 and J is TRBJ2-5; D possibly uses TRBD1 or TRBD2 (6 bases each). CDR1 is DFQATT and CDR2 is SNEGSKA in the germline V gene (reference sequence). Trimming removed 5 bases at V and 5 bases at J, with 12 bases between. The CDR3 has 12 residues.

As regards this clonotype: A single base separates this from a much larger clone, so it may be a read error. This chain connects TRBV29-1 to TRBJ2-7; no clear D. Germline V CDR1 and CDR2: SQVTM, ANQGSEA. Trimming took 2 bases from V and 0 from J, leaving 8 bases between them. The CDR3 contains 13 residues. In DNA form, the CDR3 reads TGCAGCGTTGAATTGTGGGGCTCCTACGAGCAGTACTTC. Protein product: CSVELWGSYEQYF.

This clonotype was seen many times. J is TRBJ2-7 and V is TRBV6-4; 11 nucleotides align to TRBD2. Germline V gives CDR1 MRHNA, CDR2 SNTAGT. After removal of 0 bases from V and 3 bases from J, the junction contained 10 bases not matched to a gene. This CDR3 contains 18 residues. CDR3 protein: CASSDSKSRLAGHYEQYF. CDR3 coding DNA: TGTGCCAGCAGTGACTCGAAGAGTCGACTAGCGGGACACTACGAGCAGTACTTC.

This sequence joins TRBV7-8 and TRBJ1-1, with 8 bases matching TRBD1. Germline CDR1 SGHVS, CDR2 FQNEAQ. This CDR3 region has 15 residues. V lost 5 bases and J lost 6; bases outside the gene matches: 11. The DNA of the CDR3 is TGTGCCAGCAGCGCGCAACAGGGGGATCGATCTGAAGCTTTCTTT. Translated: CASSAQQGDRSEAFF.

This clonotype was found a few times. The chain joins TRBV12-3 or TRBV12-4 to TRBJ2-3, with TRBD1 as a possible D gene (6 bases). This CDR3 has 14 amino acids. Trimming took off 3 bases at V and 9 bases at J, with 16 bases between the two ends. The CDR3 protein is CASSLDPDRRTQYF. Written as DNA, the CDR3 is TGTGCCAGCAGTTTGGACCCGGACAGAAGAACGCAGTATTTT.

This clonotype came up many times. The rearrangement links TRBV10-1 to TRBJ2-7, with D perhaps matching TRBD1 (6 bases). V lost 3 bases and J lost 5, with 11 bases in between. Per germline, CDR1 WNHNN and CDR2 SYGVQD (reference sequence). The CDR3 loop spans 13 amino acids. CDR3 nucleotides: TGCGCCAGCAGTGAACAGGGACGAAACGAGCAGTACTTC. Translated, it gives CASSEQGRNEQYF.

Concerning this clonotype itself: A read error may produce the germline difference seen at one junction end. This chain uses TRBV14 with TRBJ2-7; tentatively, D is TRBD1 or TRBD2 (5 bases each). The germline V gene has CDR1 SGHDN and CDR2 FVKESK. This CDR3 has 17 amino acids. The CDR3 sequence: CASSHLGWDRTLGEQDF. The DNA for the CDR3 is TGTGCCAGCAGCCACCTAGGTTGGGACCGGACTTTGGGAGAGCAGGACTTC.

This clonotype was recorded many times. The rearrangement uses TRBV29-1 and TRBJ2-7, with D uncertain. Germline V gene lookup returns CDR1 SQVTM and CDR2 ANQGSEA. This CDR3 is built from 11 residues. V was shortened by 4 bases and J by 0 bases, with 4 bases between the two germline ends. In nucleotides, the CDR3 is TGCAGCGTTGGCCTCTCCTACGAGCAGTACTTC. Its protein product is CSVGLSYEQYF.

This chain uses TRBV15 with TRBJ2-3; perhaps TRBD1 as D (6 bases). CDR3 length equals 15 residues. The ends were cut back, 0 bases at V and 5 bases at J, with 12 bases in the middle. Germline loops: CDR1 LNHNV, CDR2 YYDKDF (reference sequence). The CDR3 nucleotides read TGTGCCACCAGCAGAGATCTTACAGGGCGAGATACGCAGTATTTT. Its translation is CATSRDLTGRDTQYF. The full variable domain, its missing parts supplied by reference TRBV15 and TRBJ2-3, is DAMVIQNPRYQVTQFGKPVTLSCSQTLNHNVMYWYQQKSSQAPKLLFHYYDKDFNNEADTPDNFQSRRPNTSFCFLDIRSPGLGDTAMYLCATSRDLTGRDTQYFGPGTRLTVL.

V usage is TRBV7-2 and J usage is TRBJ2-7; TRBD2 agrees at 9 bases. The CDR3 runs 13 residues. CDR1 SGHTA and CDR2 FQGNSA come from the germline V gene. Unmatched junction bases numbered 5, after V lost 6 bases and J lost 5 bases. The CDR3 nucleotides read TGTGCCAGCAGGCTTTTAGCGGGAGACGAGCAGTACTTC. Protein sequence: CASRLLAGDEQYF.

V is TRBV15 and J is TRBJ2-2; D possibly corresponds to TRBD1 (5 bases). Trimming removed 8 bases from V and 4 bases from J, with 23 bases in between. This CDR3 has 17 amino acids. CDR1 and CDR2 (germline): LNHNV, YYDKDF (reference sequence). CDR3 amino acids: CATSRPGRAGGTGELFF. CDR3 nucleotides: TGTGCCACCTCACGCCCAGGGCGTGCAGGTGGCACCGGGGAGCTGTTTTTT.

The sample holds many counts of this clonotype. The chain has TRBV29-1 and TRBJ2-1, with 7 positions matching TRBD1. Germline V lookup: CDR1 SQVTM, CDR2 ANQGSEA. The CDR3 runs to 14 residues. J was trimmed by 8 bases and V by 6 bases; bases with no gene match: 13. For the CDR3, the DNA is TGCAGCGTCTCCCCGGCAGGGGGTATCGATGAGCAGTTCTTC. Its protein is CSVSPAGGIDEQFF.

This clonotype was detected many times. The chain links TRBV6-9 to TRBJ2-3, with D possibly called TRBD1 or TRBD2 (5 bases each). Germline-derived CDR1 and CDR2 are MNHGY and SVAAGI. The V gene lost 4 bases and the J gene lost 0 bases, with 11 bases spanning the gap. CDR3 size: 15 residues. CDR3 in amino acids: CASSSPGASTDTQYF. DNA of the CDR3: TGTGCCAGCAGTTCACCCGGGGCGAGCACAGATACGCAGTATTTT.

This clonotype was seen many times. The chain has TRBV20-1 and TRBJ2-1; a possible D gene is TRBD2 (7 bases). The germline gives CDR1 DFQATT, CDR2 SNEGSKA (reference sequence). V lost 7 bases and J 5 bases, leaving 15 bases between the germline ends. The CDR3 consists of 13 residues. This CDR3 reads CSEGGGRDNEQFF. CDR3 nucleotide sequence: TGCAGTGAGGGGGGGGGACGGGACAATGAGCAGTTCTTC.

This clonotype was detected a few times. The chain uses TRBV9 and TRBJ2-2; D assignment may be TRBD1 or TRBD2 (5 bases each). The CDR3 has 17 residues. V gave up 0 bases and J gave up 6 bases, with 18 bases separating them. Looked up from germline, CDR1 is SGDLS and CDR2 is YYNGEE. The CDR3 coding sequence is TGTGCCAGCAGCGTAGGCGAGGGGTATGGATTAGCCGGGGAGCTGTTTTTT. Protein: CASSVGEGYGLAGELFF.

This clonotype has only a few counts. V and J are TRBV20-1 and TRBJ1-2, with 7 bases identical to TRBD1. CDR1 DFQATT and CDR2 SNEGSKA come from the germline V gene (reference sequence). CDR3 length equals 13 residues. The ends lost 6 bases at V and 6 bases at J; junction bases unmatched: 10. CDR3 coding DNA: TGCAGTGCCCCCGACAGGGAAGCCGATGGCTACACCTTC. Amino acids: CSAPDREADGYTF.

The chain couples TRBV7-7 to TRBJ2-5; D unresolved. With the DNA end fitting TRBJ2-7 better, the J assignment may be wrong. This CDR3 comprises 13 residues. Germline V gene lookup returns CDR1 SSHAT and CDR2 FNYEAQ (reference sequence). The CDR3 DNA reads TGTGCCAGCAGCTTAGGGCAGAGTTGCGAGCAGTACTTC. Its translation: CASSLGQSCEQYF.

This clonotype was seen at least ten times. The genes are TRBV29-1 and TRBJ2-5; TRBD1 matches 8 bases. Looked up from germline, CDR1 is SQVTM and CDR2 is ANQGSEA. There are 12 residues in the CDR3. V lost 7 bases and J lost 2; bases outside the gene matches: 3. Here the CDR3 DNA reads TGCAGCGCCTGGACAGGGCAAGAGACCCAGTACTTC. This codes for CSAWTGQETQYF.

This clonotype was detected many times. The V gene is TRBV29-1, the J gene TRBJ1-4; D gene uncertain. V gave up 6 bases and J gave up 10 bases, with 18 bases separating them. Germline V lookup: CDR1 SQVTM, CDR2 ANQGSEA. The length of the CDR3 is 13 residues. CDR3 in DNA: TGCAGCGTCGCTCCGGAAGTAAAAGGAAAACTGTTTTTT. This gives the protein CSVAPEVKGKLFF.

The sample holds a few counts of this clonotype. V usage is TRBV4-1 and J usage is TRBJ1-4; D remains ambiguous. Trimming left V 4 bases short and J 4 bases short, with 10 bases between. Germline values: CDR1 MGHRA, CDR2 YSYEKL. The CDR3 length is 14 residues. The CDR3 nucleotides read TGCGCCAGCAGCCGGCCGGGAGTTAATGAAAAACTGTTTTTT. The encoded protein is CASSRPGVNEKLFF.

This clonotype was recorded a few times. V and J are TRBV15 and TRBJ1-2, with D uncertain. The CDR3 has 15 amino acids. Trimming cost V 0 bases and J 8 bases, with 16 bases left between them. Germline CDR1 and CDR2: LNHNV and YYDKDF (reference sequence). Here the CDR3 DNA reads TGTGCCACCAGCAGAGAGCCAGGAATCGCGGAAGGCTACACCTTC. Its protein product is CATSREPGIAEGYTF.

The chain employs TRBV7-9 and TRBJ1-5, with D possibly being TRBD1 (6 bases). The CDR3 is 16 residues long. The germline V gene encodes CDR1 SEHNR and CDR2 FQNEAQ (reference sequence). Between the trimmed V and J ends, which lost 5 bases and 6 bases, there was a span of 20 bases. The CDR3 region is CASSLGGGRSTQPQHF. The CDR3 DNA reads TGTGCCAGCAGCCTCGGGGGGGGGCGGTCTACTCAGCCCCAGCATTTT.

This sequence joins TRBV7-6 and TRBJ2-1; the match to TRBD2 covers 7 bases. The ends lost 3 bases at V and 8 bases at J; junction bases unmatched: 7. CDR1 SGHVS and CDR2 FNYEAQ come from the germline V gene. The CDR3 length is 14 residues. This CDR3 reads CASSFRRESDEQFF. In DNA, the CDR3 is TGTGCCAGCAGCTTCCGGCGGGAGTCTGATGAGCAGTTCTTC.

In its sample, this clonotype was seen a few times. This chain connects TRBV5-1 to TRBJ1-2; no definite D call. The CDR3 consists of 14 residues. From germline, CDR1 is SGHRS and CDR2 YFSETQ. V lost 3 bases and J 8 bases, leaving 17 bases between the germline ends. The CDR3 DNA follows: TGCGCCAGCAGCTCGACTTACGCGGTCTTCGGCTACACCTTC. This codes for CASSSTYAVFGYTF.